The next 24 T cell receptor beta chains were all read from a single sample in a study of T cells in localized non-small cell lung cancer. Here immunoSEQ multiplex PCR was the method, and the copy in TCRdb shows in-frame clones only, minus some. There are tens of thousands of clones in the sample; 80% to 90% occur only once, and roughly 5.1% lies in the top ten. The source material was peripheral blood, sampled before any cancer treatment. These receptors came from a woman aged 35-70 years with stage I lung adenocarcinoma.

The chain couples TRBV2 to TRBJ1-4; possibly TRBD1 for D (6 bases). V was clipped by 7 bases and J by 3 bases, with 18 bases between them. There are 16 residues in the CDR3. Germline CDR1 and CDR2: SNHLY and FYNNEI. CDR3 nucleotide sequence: TGTGCCAGCACCCGAAACAGGGTGTCGGCTAATGAAAAACTGTTTTTT. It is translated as CASTRNRVSANEKLFF.

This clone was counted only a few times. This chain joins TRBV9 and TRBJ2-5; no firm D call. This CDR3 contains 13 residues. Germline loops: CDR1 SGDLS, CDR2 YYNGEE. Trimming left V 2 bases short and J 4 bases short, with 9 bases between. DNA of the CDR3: TGTGCCAGCAGCGTCTCAGTCCGAGAGACCCAGTACTTC. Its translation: CASSVSVRETQYF.

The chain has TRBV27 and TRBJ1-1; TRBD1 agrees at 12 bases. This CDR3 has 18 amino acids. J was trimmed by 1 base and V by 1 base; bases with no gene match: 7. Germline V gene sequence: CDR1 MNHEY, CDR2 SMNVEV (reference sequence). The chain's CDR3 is CASSLFPGQGAGNTEAFF. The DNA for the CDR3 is TGTGCCAGCAGTTTATTTCCGGGACAGGGGGCCGGGAACACTGAAGCTTTCTTT.

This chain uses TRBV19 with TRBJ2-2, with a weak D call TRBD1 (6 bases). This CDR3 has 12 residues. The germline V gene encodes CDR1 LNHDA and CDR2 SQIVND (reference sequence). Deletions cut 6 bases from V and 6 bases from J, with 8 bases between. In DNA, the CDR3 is TGTGCCAGTAGACAGGGTGCCGGGGAGCTGTTTTTT. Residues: CASRQGAGELFF.

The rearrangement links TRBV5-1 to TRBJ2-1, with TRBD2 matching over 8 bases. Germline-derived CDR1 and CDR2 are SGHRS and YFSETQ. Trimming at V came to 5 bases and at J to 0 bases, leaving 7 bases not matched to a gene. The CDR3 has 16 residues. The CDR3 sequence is CASSSSGGSSYNEQFF. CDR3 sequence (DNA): TGCGCCAGCAGTTCGAGCGGGGGAAGCTCCTACAATGAGCAGTTCTTC.

The CDR3 here is CASSFNWTGVTEAFF. CDR3 coding DNA: TGTGCCAGCAGTTTCAACTGGACAGGGGTGACTGAAGCTTTCTTT. V and J are TRBV11-2 and TRBJ1-1; TRBD1 aligns across 9 bases. The V segment lost 6 bases and the J segment 5 bases; nucleotides outside the gene matches: 10. CDR1 is SGHAT, CDR2 FQNNGV, per germline. The CDR3 sequence is 15 residues long. The full variable domain, its missing parts supplied by reference TRBV11-2 and TRBJ1-1, is EAGVAQSPRYKIIEKRQSVAFWCNPISGHATLYWYQQILGQGPKLLIQFQNNGVVDDSQLPKDRFSAERLKGVDSTLKIQPAKLEDSAVYLCASSFNWTGVTEAFFGQGTRLTVV.

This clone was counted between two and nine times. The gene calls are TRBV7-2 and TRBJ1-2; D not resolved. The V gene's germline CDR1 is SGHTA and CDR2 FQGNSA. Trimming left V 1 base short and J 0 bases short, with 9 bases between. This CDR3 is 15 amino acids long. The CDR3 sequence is CASSLDRFTNYGYTF. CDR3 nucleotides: TGTGCCAGCAGCTTAGACCGGTTTACTAACTATGGCTACACCTTC.

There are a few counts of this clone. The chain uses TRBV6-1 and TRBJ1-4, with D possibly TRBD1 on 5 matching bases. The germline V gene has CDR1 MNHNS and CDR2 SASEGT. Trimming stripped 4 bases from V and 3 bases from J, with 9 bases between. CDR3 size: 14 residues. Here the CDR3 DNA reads TGTGCCAGCAGTGGGGGGGGGTCTAATGAAAAACTGTTTTTT. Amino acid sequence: CASSGGGSNEKLFF.

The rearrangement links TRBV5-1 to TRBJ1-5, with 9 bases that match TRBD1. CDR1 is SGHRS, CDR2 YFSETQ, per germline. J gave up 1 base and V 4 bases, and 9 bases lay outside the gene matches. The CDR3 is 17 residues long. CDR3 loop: CASSPGPGQGSNQPQHF. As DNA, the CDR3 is TGCGCCAGCAGCCCTGGTCCGGGACAGGGCAGCAATCAGCCCCAGCATTTT.

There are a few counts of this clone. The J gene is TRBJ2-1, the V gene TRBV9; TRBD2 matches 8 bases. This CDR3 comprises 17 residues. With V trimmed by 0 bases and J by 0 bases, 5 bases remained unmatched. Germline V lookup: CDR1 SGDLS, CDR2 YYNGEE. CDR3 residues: CASSVDAGGLSYNEQFF. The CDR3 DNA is TGTGCCAGCAGCGTAGACGCGGGGGGCCTCTCCTACAATGAGCAGTTCTTC.

The CDR3 sequence: CASSSFGQGGVFYGYTF. CDR3 sequence (DNA): TGTGCCAGCAGTTCATTTGGACAGGGTGGCGTCTTCTATGGCTACACCTTC. The rearrangement joins TRBV28 to TRBJ1-2, with 8 bases that match TRBD1. The CDR3 is 17 amino acids. Germline values: CDR1 MDHEN, CDR2 SYDVKM. J lost 4 bases, V lost 4 bases, and 14 bases had no gene match.

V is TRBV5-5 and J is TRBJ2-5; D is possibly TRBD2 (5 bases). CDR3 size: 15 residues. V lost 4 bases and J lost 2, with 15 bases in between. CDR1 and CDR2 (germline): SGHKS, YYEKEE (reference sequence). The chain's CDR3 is CASSPSGNPQETQYF. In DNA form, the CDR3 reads TGTGCCAGCAGCCCCTCGGGAAACCCACAAGAGACCCAGTACTTC.

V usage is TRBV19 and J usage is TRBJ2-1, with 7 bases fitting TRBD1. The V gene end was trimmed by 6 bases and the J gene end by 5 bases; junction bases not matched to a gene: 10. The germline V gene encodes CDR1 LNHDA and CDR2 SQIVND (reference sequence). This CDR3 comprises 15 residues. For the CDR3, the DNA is TGTGCCAGTAGCAGACAGGGTCGAAAGGACAATGAGCAGTTCTTC. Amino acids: CASSRQGRKDNEQFF.

The CDR3: CASSGGRHSTGELFF. The DNA of the CDR3 is TGTGCCAGTAGTGGGGGGCGCCACAGCACCGGGGAGCTGTTTTTT. The chain combines TRBV19 with TRBJ2-2; D possibly uses TRBD1 or TRBD2 (6 bases each). The V and J ends lost 5 bases and 4 bases respectively, with 14 bases between them. Germline loops: CDR1 LNHDA, CDR2 SQIVND (reference sequence). The CDR3 length is 15 residues.

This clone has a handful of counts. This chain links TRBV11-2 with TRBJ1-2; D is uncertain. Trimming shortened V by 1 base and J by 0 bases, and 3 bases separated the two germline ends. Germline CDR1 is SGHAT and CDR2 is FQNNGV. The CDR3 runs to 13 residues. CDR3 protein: CASSLGANYGYTF. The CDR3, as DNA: TGTGCCAGCAGCTTAGGGGCTAACTATGGCTACACCTTC.

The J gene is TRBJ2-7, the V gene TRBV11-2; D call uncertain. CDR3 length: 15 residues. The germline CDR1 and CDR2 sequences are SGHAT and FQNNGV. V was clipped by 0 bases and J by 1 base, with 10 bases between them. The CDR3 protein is CASSLEGVLSYEQYF. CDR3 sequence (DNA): TGTGCCAGCAGCTTAGAGGGTGTCCTGTCCTACGAGCAGTACTTC.

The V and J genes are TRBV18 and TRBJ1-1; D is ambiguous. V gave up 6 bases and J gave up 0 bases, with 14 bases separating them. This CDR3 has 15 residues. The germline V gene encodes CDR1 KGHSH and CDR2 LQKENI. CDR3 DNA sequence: TGTGCCAGCTCCCCCAAATGGCAGCTGAACACTGAAGCTTTCTTT. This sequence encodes CASSPKWQLNTEAFF.

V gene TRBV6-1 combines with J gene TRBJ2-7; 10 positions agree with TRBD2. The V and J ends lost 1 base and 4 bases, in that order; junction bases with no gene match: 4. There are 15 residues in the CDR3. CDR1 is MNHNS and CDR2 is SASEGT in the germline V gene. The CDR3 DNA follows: TGTGCCAGCAGTGAAGAGGGGACTAGCGTTTACGAGCAGTACTTC. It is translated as CASSEEGTSVYEQYF.

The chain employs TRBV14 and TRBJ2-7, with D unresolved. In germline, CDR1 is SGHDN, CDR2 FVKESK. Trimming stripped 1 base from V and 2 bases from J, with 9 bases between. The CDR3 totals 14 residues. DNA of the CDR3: TGTGCCAGCAGCCAAGCGGCAGTCCCCTACGAGCAGTACTTC. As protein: CASSQAAVPYEQYF.

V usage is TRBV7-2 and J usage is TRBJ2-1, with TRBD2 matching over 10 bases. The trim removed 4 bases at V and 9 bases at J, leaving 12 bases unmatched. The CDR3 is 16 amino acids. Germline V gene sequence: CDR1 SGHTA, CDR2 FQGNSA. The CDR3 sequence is CASSSRQRGGPGEQFF. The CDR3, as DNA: TGTGCCAGCAGCTCGAGACAGCGGGGGGGCCCGGGTGAGCAGTTCTTC.

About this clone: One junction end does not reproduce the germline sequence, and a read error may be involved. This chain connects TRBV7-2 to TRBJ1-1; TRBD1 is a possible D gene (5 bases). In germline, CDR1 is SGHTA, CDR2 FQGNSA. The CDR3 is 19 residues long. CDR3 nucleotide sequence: TGTGCCAGCAGCATAGCGGGGAAGGGAGCTGCAGGGAAGAACACTGAAGCTTTCTTT. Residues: CASSIAGKGAAGKNTEAFF.

In DNA, the CDR3 is TGTGCCAGCAGTCTAAACTCGGGACAGCGTCGTAATGAAGCTTTCTTT. Translation: CASSLNSGQRRNEAFF. The rearrangement links TRBV28 to TRBJ1-1; 7 bases agree with TRBD1. V lost 5 bases and J lost 7; bases outside the gene matches: 16. Germline values: CDR1 MDHEN, CDR2 SYDVKM. This CDR3 contains 16 residues.

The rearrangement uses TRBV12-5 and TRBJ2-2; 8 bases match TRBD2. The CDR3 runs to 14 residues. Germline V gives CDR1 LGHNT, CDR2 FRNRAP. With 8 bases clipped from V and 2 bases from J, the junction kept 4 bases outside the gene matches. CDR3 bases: TGTGCTAGTTCCGGGGGGGACAACACCGGGGAGCTGTTTTTT. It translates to CASSGGDNTGELFF.

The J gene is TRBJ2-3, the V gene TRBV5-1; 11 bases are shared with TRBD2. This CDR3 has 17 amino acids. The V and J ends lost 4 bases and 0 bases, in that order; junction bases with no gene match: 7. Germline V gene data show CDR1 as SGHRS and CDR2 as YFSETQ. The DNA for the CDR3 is TGCGCCAGCAGCCCTAGCGGGGGGATGGGGAGCACAGATACGCAGTATTTT. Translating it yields CASSPSGGMGSTDTQYF. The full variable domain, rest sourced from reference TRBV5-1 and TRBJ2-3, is KAGVTQTPRYLIKTRGQQVTLSCSPISGHRSVSWYQQTPGQGLQFLFEYFSETQRNKGNFPGRFSGRQFSNSRSEMNVSTLELGDSALYLCASSPSGGMGSTDTQYFGPGTRLTVL.